The 10 T cell receptor beta chains below all came from one sample that was sequenced in a study of kidney transplant recipient with SARS-CoV-2 infection. TCRdb called the reads again in MiXCR, with one record for every CDR3 protein. The sample comprises under 300,000 distinct CDR3 sequences, around 26% of which are singletons, and roughly 7% rests with the top ten. The source was a blood sample, collected at baseline and on day 111 from a kidney transplant recipient. The source of these receptors is a male patient younger than 45 who had COVID-19 and was a kidney transplant recipient. Some T cells here may be from the graft donor.

This clonotype occurred many times. The CDR3 is CASSIYLVVRKTYGYTF. In DNA, the CDR3 is TGTGCCAGCAGCATTTATCTGGTCGTTAGAAAGACCTATGGCTACACCTTC. The chain recombines TRBV16 with TRBJ1-2; D ambiguous. The CDR3 extends over 17 amino acids. CDR1 KGHSY and CDR2 FQNENV come from the germline V gene. V lost 5 bases and J lost 4, with 23 bases in between.

This clonotype occurred many times. The rearrangement uses TRBV5-4 and TRBJ1-2; D not resolved. This CDR3 spans 16 amino acids. V shed 7 bases and J shed 4 bases, with 23 bases lying between them. Germline V lookup: CDR1 SGHNT, CDR2 YYREEE (reference sequence). This CDR3 reads CASHAYVPGKTYGYTF. CDR3 coding DNA: TGTGCCAGCCATGCTTACGTACCAGGAAAGACCTATGGCTACACCTTC.

In the case of this clonotype: This clone may be a read error of a much larger clone one base away. The chain carries TRBV24-1 and TRBJ1-2; D gene ambiguous. The germline CDR1 and CDR2 sequences are KGHDR and SFDVKD. The CDR3 sequence is 17 residues long. CDR3 loop: CATSTRFSTRKTYDYTF. The CDR3 region has the DNA TGTGCCACCAGTACAAGATTTAGTACCAGAAAGACCTATGACTACACCTTC.

There are many counts of this clonotype. The chain has TRBV3-1 and TRBJ1-1, with no clear D. This CDR3 has 17 amino acids. The V gene lost 4 bases and the J gene lost 4 bases, with 22 bases spanning the gap. Germline assignment: CDR1 LGHDT and CDR2 YNNKEL (reference sequence). The CDR3 nucleotides read TGTGCCAGCAGCCGTTTGATTCCCATTTCAATTCGCACTGAAGCTTTCTTT. This gives the protein CASSRLIPISIRTEAFF.

A word on this clonotype: This may come from a read error, since a much larger clone is one base off. The rearrangement links TRBV5-6 to TRBJ1-2; 7 bases align to TRBD1. V shed 4 bases and J 4 bases; nucleotides not matched to a gene: 10. This CDR3 region has 15 residues. Germline V gene sequence: CDR1 SGHDT, CDR2 YYEEEE. The CDR3 loop is CASSGTGVWAYGYTF. CDR3 coding DNA: TGTGCCAGCAGCGGAACAGGGGTCTGGGCCTATGGCTACACCTTC.

This clonotype was seen at least ten times. The chain combines TRBV7-9 with TRBJ1-2; D might be TRBD1 (5 bases). The CDR3 length is 11 residues. V was cut by 5 bases and J by 10 bases, with 11 bases left in between. Germline V CDR1 and CDR2: SEHNR, FQNEAQ (reference sequence). For the CDR3, the DNA is TGTGCCAGCAGCCCCGGGGGGGACTACACCTTC. Its translation: CASSPGGDYTF.

The chain has TRBV14 and TRBJ2-2; TRBD1 is a possible D gene (6 bases). This CDR3 has 13 residues. Germline CDR1 SGHDN, CDR2 FVKESK. V shed 4 bases and J shed 4 bases, with 7 bases lying between them. The CDR3 DNA reads TGTGCCAGCAGCCGACAGGCCACCGGGGAGCTGTTTTTT. It codes for CASSRQATGELFF.

As for this clonotype: A much larger clonotype is one base distant, so this may be a read error. The V and J genes are TRBV11-3 and TRBJ1-2; D not resolved. Germline CDR1 is SGHNT and CDR2 is YENEEA. Trimming cost V 5 bases and J 4 bases, with 23 bases left between them. The CDR3 loop spans 17 amino acids. CDR3 region: CASSKRFDPGKTYGYTF. The CDR3 nucleotides are TGTGCCAGCAGCAAGCGCTTCGATCCCGGAAAGACCTATGGCTACACCTTC.

A word on this clonotype: A read error may explain this, as a much larger clone is one base away. The gene calls are TRBV29-1 and TRBJ1-1; possible D gene TRBD1, 5 bases. The CDR3 has 13 amino acids. Per germline, CDR1 SQVTM and CDR2 ANQGSEA. CDR3 in DNA: TGCGGCGTTTCCTATGGGGGGAACACTGAAGCTTTCTTT. This codes for CGVSYGGNTEAFF.

This clonotype was detected ten times or more. The rearrangement links TRBV3-2 to TRBJ2-7; TRBD2 is the table's D call and was not checked against the DNA. TRBV3-2 is recorded as a pseudogene. The CDR3 is made up of 15 amino acids. The CDR3 nucleotides read TGTGCCAGCAGCCAAGATCTAGCGGGGCCATACGAGCAGTACTTC. Its protein is CASSQDLAGPYEQYF.